The rows below give T cell receptor beta chains drawn from one sample of a study of blood T cell repertoires in COVID-19. The repertoire was sequenced with immunoSEQ multiplex PCR; TCRdb's copy has only in-frame clones and lacks some. The profile shows 300,000 to 400,000 clones, around 85% of them singletons. Sequences were obtained from peripheral blood. These receptors came from a human donor in a cohort sampled during active COVID-19. Both conserved end residues are part of each CDR3. D genes are given only for firm matches. Clone size is shown for a subset of rows, as once, few, many or a class of expanded clone.

d_gene: TRBD1; j_gene: TRBJ1-2; v_gene: TRBV4-1; abundance: .; CDR3nt: TGCGCCAGCAGCCAGGCCGGGACAGGCAGGGGCTACACCTTC; CDR3aa: CASSQAGTGRGYTF
d_gene: .; j_gene: TRBJ1-2; v_gene: TRBV9; abundance: many; CDR3nt: TGTGCCAGCAGTCCTGGGCTGAGGGATGGCTACACCTTC; CDR3aa: CASSPGLRDGYTF
d_gene: .; j_gene: TRBJ2-1; v_gene: TRBV27; abundance: .; CDR3nt: TGTGCCAGCAGTTTTGGTAGCATAGTAAATGAGCAGTTCTTC; CDR3aa: CASSFGSIVNEQFF
d_gene: TRBD1; j_gene: TRBJ1-3; v_gene: TRBV5-4; abundance: .; CDR3nt: TGTGCCAGCAGCTCTAGGGACAGGGAGAACACCATATATTTT; CDR3aa: CASSSRDRENTIYF
d_gene: .; j_gene: TRBJ2-7; v_gene: TRBV10-3; abundance: .; CDR3nt: TGTGCCATCAGTCACCCTATGGAGGGGGGGTACGAGCAGTACTTC; CDR3aa: CAISHPMEGGYEQYF
d_gene: TRBD1; j_gene: TRBJ2-7; v_gene: TRBV29-1; abundance: .; CDR3nt: TGCAGCGTTCCGGGACAGAAAAGTGACGAGCAGTACTTC; CDR3aa: CSVPGQKSDEQYF
d_gene: .; j_gene: TRBJ1-6; v_gene: TRBV7-2; abundance: .; CDR3nt: TGTGCCAGCAGCCCAGGTCGGGAGCGATCCTATAATTCACCCCTCCACTTT; CDR3aa: CASSPGRERSYNSPLHF
d_gene: .; j_gene: TRBJ1-1; v_gene: TRBV4-1; abundance: .; CDR3nt: TGCGCCAGCAGCCAAGATCGAACAGTTGAAGCTTTCTTT; CDR3aa: CASSQDRTVEAFF
d_gene: .; j_gene: TRBJ1-2; v_gene: TRBV6-5; abundance: .; CDR3nt: TGTGCCACCTGTGCCCTGGGGCTCGGCTATGGCTACACCTTC; CDR3aa: CATCALGLGYGYTF
d_gene: .; j_gene: TRBJ2-7; v_gene: TRBV21-1; abundance: once; CDR3nt: TGTGCCAGCAGCACTTTGCCAACTCCTTTCTCCTACGAGCAGTACTTC; CDR3aa: CASSTLPTPFSYEQYF
d_gene: .; j_gene: TRBJ2-3; v_gene: TRBV5-4; abundance: .; CDR3nt: TGTGCCAGCAGCTTCCTAGAACTAGATACGCAGTATTTT; CDR3aa: CASSFLELDTQYF
d_gene: .; j_gene: TRBJ1-2; v_gene: TRBV6-1; abundance: .; CDR3nt: TGTGCCAGCAGTGACCTGTTTCCCTATGGCTACACCTTC; CDR3aa: CASSDLFPYGYTF
d_gene: TRBD1; j_gene: TRBJ1-2; v_gene: TRBV11-1; abundance: .; CDR3nt: TGTGCCAGCAGCTTCGCGACAGGGGACTATGGCTACACCTTC; CDR3aa: CASSFATGDYGYTF
d_gene: .; j_gene: TRBJ1-2; v_gene: TRBV7-9; abundance: .; CDR3nt: TGTGCCAGCAGCTTAGGGACAGAAGAGTACTATGGCTACACCTTC; CDR3aa: CASSLGTEEYYGYTF
d_gene: TRBD1; j_gene: TRBJ1-1; v_gene: TRBV30; abundance: once; CDR3nt: TGTGCCTGGAGTAGGACAGGGAACACTGAAGCTTTCTTT; CDR3aa: CAWSRTGNTEAFF
d_gene: TRBD1; j_gene: TRBJ1-2; v_gene: TRBV10-3; abundance: once; CDR3nt: TGTGCCATCAGTGAGCAGGGGGCTCTCGATGGCTACACCTTC; CDR3aa: CAISEQGALDGYTF
d_gene: .; j_gene: TRBJ1-2; v_gene: TRBV27; abundance: .; CDR3nt: TGTGCCACCAAAGGACAGAACTATGGCTACACCTTC; CDR3aa: CATKGQNYGYTF
d_gene: TRBD1; j_gene: TRBJ1-1; v_gene: TRBV28; abundance: .; CDR3nt: TGTGCCAGCAGTCCGCCGGGGGACAGGAGGACTGAAGCTTTCTTT; CDR3aa: CASSPPGDRRTEAFF
d_gene: .; j_gene: TRBJ2-4; v_gene: TRBV29-1; abundance: .; CDR3nt: TGCAGCGTATCTCAGGGTATGGCCAAAAACATTCAGTACTTC; CDR3aa: CSVSQGMAKNIQYF
d_gene: TRBD1; j_gene: TRBJ2-7; v_gene: TRBV15; abundance: .; CDR3nt: TGTGCCACCAGCTGGACAGGGATCAACGAGCAGTACTTC; CDR3aa: CATSWTGINEQYF
d_gene: .; j_gene: TRBJ2-7; v_gene: TRBV20-1; abundance: .; CDR3nt: TGCAGTGCTAGACGGGGATACGAGCAGTACTTC; CDR3aa: CSARRGYEQYF
d_gene: .; j_gene: TRBJ1-2; v_gene: TRBV25-1; abundance: .; CDR3nt: TGTGCCAGCAGTCCTAGTGACAGTTATGGCTACACCTTC; CDR3aa: CASSPSDSYGYTF
d_gene: TRBD1; j_gene: TRBJ2-3; v_gene: TRBV24-1; abundance: .; CDR3nt: TGTGCCACCAGTGACCCCGGGACAGGGGGCGATACGCAGTATTTT; CDR3aa: CATSDPGTGGDTQYF
d_gene: .; j_gene: TRBJ1-2; v_gene: TRBV29-1; abundance: .; CDR3nt: TGCAGCGTTGAAGACAGTGCCTATGGCTACACCTTC; CDR3aa: CSVEDSAYGYTF
d_gene: TRBD1; j_gene: TRBJ1-2; v_gene: TRBV5-6; abundance: .; CDR3nt: TGTGCCAGCAGCCCACAGGGGAACTATGGCTACACCTTC; CDR3aa: CASSPQGNYGYTF
d_gene: TRBD1; j_gene: TRBJ2-7; v_gene: TRBV28; abundance: .; CDR3nt: TGTGCCAGCAGTCCCAGGGGGACCCCCTCCTACGAGCAGTACTTC; CDR3aa: CASSPRGTPSYEQYF
d_gene: TRBD2; j_gene: TRBJ2-3; v_gene: TRBV5-1; abundance: .; CDR3nt: TGCGCCAGCAGCCAACGGGGGGGGCCCACAGATACGCAGTATTTT; CDR3aa: CASSQRGGPTDTQYF
d_gene: .; j_gene: TRBJ1-2; v_gene: TRBV6-5; abundance: .; CDR3nt: TGTGCCAGCAGTTACTCAGGAGCTAACTATGGCTACACCTTC; CDR3aa: CASSYSGANYGYTF
d_gene: .; j_gene: TRBJ2-2; v_gene: TRBV18; abundance: .; CDR3nt: TGTGCCAGCTCACCCTCTTTGAACACCGGGGAGCTGTTTTTT; CDR3aa: CASSPSLNTGELFF
d_gene: TRBD1; j_gene: TRBJ1-2; v_gene: TRBV24-1; abundance: .; CDR3nt: TGTGCCACCAGTGAGGGGGACAGGTCATATGGCTACACCTTC; CDR3aa: CATSEGDRSYGYTF
d_gene: .; j_gene: TRBJ2-3; v_gene: TRBV3-1/TRBV3-2; abundance: .; CDR3nt: TGTGCCAGCAGCCTCCGAGCCCGCACAGATACGCAGTATTTT; CDR3aa: CASSLRARTDTQYF
d_gene: .; j_gene: TRBJ1-5; v_gene: TRBV6-5; abundance: .; CDR3nt: TGTGCCAGCAGTTACAGGGCGGGTCAGCCCCAGCATTTT; CDR3aa: CASSYRAGQPQHF
d_gene: .; j_gene: TRBJ1-1; v_gene: TRBV27; abundance: .; CDR3nt: TGTGCCAGCAGTTTGGGGGGTTCCGTCCCCACTGAAGCTTTCTTT; CDR3aa: CASSLGGSVPTEAFF
d_gene: TRBD1; j_gene: TRBJ1-3; v_gene: TRBV29-1; abundance: .; CDR3nt: TGCAGCGTCGGACATACAGGGGGAAAGGAAAACACCATATATTTT; CDR3aa: CSVGHTGGKENTIYF
d_gene: TRBD2; j_gene: TRBJ2-1; v_gene: TRBV3-1/TRBV3-2; abundance: .; CDR3nt: TGTGCCAGCAGCCAAGTAGGGAGGGCTAGCGGGGGGCTGCCCTCCTACAATGAGCAGTTCTTC; CDR3aa: CASSQVGRASGGLPSYNEQFF
d_gene: .; j_gene: TRBJ2-7; v_gene: TRBV19; abundance: .; CDR3nt: TGTGCCAGTAGTAACTCGAGGGGGGGCAAGATTTACGAGCAGTACTTC; CDR3aa: CASSNSRGGKIYEQYF
d_gene: TRBD1; j_gene: TRBJ2-2; v_gene: TRBV5-1; abundance: .; CDR3nt: TGCGCCAGCAGCCAAGCGGGACAGGGGGCTCTGTTCACCGGGGAGCTGTTTTTT; CDR3aa: CASSQAGQGALFTGELFF
d_gene: TRBD1; j_gene: TRBJ2-3; v_gene: TRBV5-5; abundance: .; CDR3nt: TGTGCCAGCGGAGGGACAGGGACATTGGATACGCAGTATTTT; CDR3aa: CASGGTGTLDTQYF
d_gene: .; j_gene: TRBJ1-5; v_gene: TRBV12-2; abundance: few; CDR3nt: TGTGCAAGTCGCACTAATCAGCCCCAGCATTTT; CDR3aa: CASRTNQPQHF
d_gene: .; j_gene: TRBJ1-2; v_gene: TRBV7-2; abundance: .; CDR3nt: TGTGCCAGCAGCTCAGGGGCGCATAACTATGGCTACACCTTC; CDR3aa: CASSSGAHNYGYTF
d_gene: .; j_gene: TRBJ1-2; v_gene: TRBV9; abundance: few; CDR3nt: TGTGCCAGCAGCGAGCCCCCCGGAGGGATGGGCTATGGCTACACCTTC; CDR3aa: CASSEPPGGMGYGYTF
d_gene: .; j_gene: TRBJ2-1; v_gene: TRBV2; abundance: .; CDR3nt: TGTGCCAGCAGCCCCGAGGACAATGAGCAGTTCTTC; CDR3aa: CASSPEDNEQFF
d_gene: TRBD1; j_gene: TRBJ1-5; v_gene: TRBV30; abundance: .; CDR3nt: TGTGCCTGGAGTCCAACCGACAGGGGTTGGGTGCAGCCCCAGCATTTT; CDR3aa: CAWSPTDRGWVQPQHF
d_gene: TRBD2; j_gene: TRBJ2-1; v_gene: TRBV2; abundance: .; CDR3nt: TGTGCCAGCATTCAGACTAGCGGGGTCGTCAATGAGCAGTTCTTC; CDR3aa: CASIQTSGVVNEQFF
d_gene: .; j_gene: TRBJ1-2; v_gene: TRBV7-9; abundance: .; CDR3nt: TGTGCCAGCAGCTTAGCGCTCTTGGGGAGATATGGCTACACCTTC; CDR3aa: CASSLALLGRYGYTF
d_gene: .; j_gene: TRBJ2-7; v_gene: TRBV9; abundance: .; CDR3nt: TGTGCCAGCAGTCAGTCCGACTACGAGCAGTACTTC; CDR3aa: CASSQSDYEQYF
d_gene: TRBD1; j_gene: TRBJ2-1; v_gene: TRBV15; abundance: .; CDR3nt: TGTGCCACCAGCAGAGGGCAGGGGGCAGATACGCAGTTCTTC; CDR3aa: CATSRGQGADTQFF
d_gene: TRBD2; j_gene: TRBJ2-3; v_gene: TRBV6-5; abundance: .; CDR3nt: TGTGCCAGCGGTAGCGGGGGGAGAGATACGCAGTATTTT; CDR3aa: CASGSGGRDTQYF
d_gene: .; j_gene: TRBJ2-3; v_gene: TRBV19; abundance: .; CDR3nt: TGTGCCAGTAGTATCGAGAGCACAGATACGCAGTATTTT; CDR3aa: CASSIESTDTQYF
d_gene: .; j_gene: TRBJ1-5; v_gene: TRBV6-5; abundance: .; CDR3nt: TGTGCCAGCAGTTACGGCGGGAGCAATCAGCCCCAGCATTTT; CDR3aa: CASSYGGSNQPQHF
d_gene: .; j_gene: TRBJ1-2; v_gene: TRBV7-2; abundance: .; CDR3nt: TGTGCCAGCAGCTTAACTAGCAGACTACGTAACTATGGCTACACCTTC; CDR3aa: CASSLTSRLRNYGYTF
d_gene: .; j_gene: TRBJ1-1; v_gene: TRBV25-1; abundance: .; CDR3nt: TGTGCCAGCAGAGGCGGCACTGAAGCTTTCTTT; CDR3aa: CASRGGTEAFF
d_gene: TRBD1; j_gene: TRBJ1-2; v_gene: TRBV15; abundance: .; CDR3nt: TGTGCCACCAGCAGAGGTCTCAGGGGGCCGAACTATGGCTACACCTTC; CDR3aa: CATSRGLRGPNYGYTF
d_gene: TRBD2; j_gene: TRBJ2-3; v_gene: TRBV7-2; abundance: .; CDR3nt: TGTGCCAGCAGCTCGAGGACTAGCGGCATCACAGATACGCAGTATTTT; CDR3aa: CASSSRTSGITDTQYF
d_gene: TRBD2; j_gene: TRBJ2-1; v_gene: TRBV24-1; abundance: .; CDR3nt: TGTGCCACCAGTGACCCTGGACTAGCCACCAATGAGCAGTTCTTC; CDR3aa: CATSDPGLATNEQFF
d_gene: TRBD2; j_gene: TRBJ2-5; v_gene: TRBV18; abundance: .; CDR3nt: TGTGCCAGCTCACCTACTAGCGCCAAGGGGACCCAGTACTTC; CDR3aa: CASSPTSAKGTQYF
d_gene: .; j_gene: TRBJ1-1; v_gene: TRBV2; abundance: .; CDR3nt: TGTGCCAGCAAATTTGAGGGGAACACTGAAGCTTTCTTT; CDR3aa: CASKFEGNTEAFF
d_gene: TRBD1; j_gene: TRBJ2-3; v_gene: TRBV6-5; abundance: .; CDR3nt: TGTGCCAGCATTGGGACAGGCCCAGATACGCAGTATTTT; CDR3aa: CASIGTGPDTQYF
d_gene: .; j_gene: TRBJ2-2; v_gene: TRBV5-8; abundance: once; CDR3nt: TGTGCCAGCAGCTTACAGGGTAGTGTCGCCGGGGAGCTGTTTTTT; CDR3aa: CASSLQGSVAGELFF